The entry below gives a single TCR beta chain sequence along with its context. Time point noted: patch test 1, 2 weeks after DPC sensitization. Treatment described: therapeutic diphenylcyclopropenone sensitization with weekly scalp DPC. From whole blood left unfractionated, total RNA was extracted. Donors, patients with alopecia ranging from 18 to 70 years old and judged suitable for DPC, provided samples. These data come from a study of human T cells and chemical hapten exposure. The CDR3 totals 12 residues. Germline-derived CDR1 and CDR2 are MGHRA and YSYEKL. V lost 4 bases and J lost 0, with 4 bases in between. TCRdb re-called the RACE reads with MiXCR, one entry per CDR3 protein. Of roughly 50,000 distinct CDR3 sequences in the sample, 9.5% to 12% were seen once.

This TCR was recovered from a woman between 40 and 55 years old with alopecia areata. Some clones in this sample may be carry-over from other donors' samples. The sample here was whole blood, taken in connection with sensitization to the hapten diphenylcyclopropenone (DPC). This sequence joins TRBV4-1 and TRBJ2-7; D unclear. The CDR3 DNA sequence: TGCGCCAGCAGCCCACCCTCCTACGAGCAGTACTTC. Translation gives CASSPPSYEQYF.